This is a list of T cell receptor beta chains from one sample in a study of early T cells in non-severe SARS-CoV-2 infection. TCRdb itself ran the 5' RACE reads through MiXCR, one entry per CDR3 protein. The sample records 65,000 to 70,000 distinct CDR3 sequences, more than 9% being singletons. Sample: whole blood. Receptors originate from an adult who was a healthcare worker with PCR-confirmed SARS-CoV-2 infection or an uninfected control (not recorded which). Both conserved end residues are part of each CDR3. Each record gives: CDR3 protein, CDR3 DNA, clone size, D gene, V gene, J gene, CDR3 length. D genes are given only for firm matches. Clone size is stated in some rows and not others, as once, few, many or a class when expanded.

CDR3 protein: CASSRTPQGRNNEQFF
CDR3 DNA: TGCGCCAGCAGCAGGACCCCACAGGGACGGAACAATGAGCAGTTCTTC
clone size: few
D gene: NA
V gene: TRBV5-1
J gene: TRBJ2-1
CDR3 length: 16

CDR3 protein: CTSIRGAPLHNEQFF
CDR3 DNA: TGCACCAGCATTCGGGGGGCCCCACTCCACAATGAGCAGTTCTTC
clone size: few
D gene: NA
V gene: TRBV10-1
J gene: TRBJ2-1
CDR3 length: 15

CDR3 protein: CASTRDSGSGTGELFF
CDR3 DNA: TGTGCCAGCACTAGGGACAGTGGTTCGGGCACCGGGGAGCTGTTTTTT
clone size: NA
D gene: TRBD1
V gene: TRBV12-3/TRBV12-4
J gene: TRBJ2-2
CDR3 length: 16

CDR3 protein: CSAGGRTPNTGELFF
CDR3 DNA: TGCAGCGCCGGGGGGAGGACTCCGAACACCGGGGAGCTGTTTTTT
clone size: many
D gene: TRBD2
V gene: TRBV29-1
J gene: TRBJ2-2
CDR3 length: 15

CDR3 protein: CAWSESYNEQFF
CDR3 DNA: TGTGCCTGGAGTGAGTCCTACAATGAGCAGTTCTTC
clone size: NA
D gene: NA
V gene: TRBV30
J gene: TRBJ2-1
CDR3 length: 12

CDR3 protein: CASSLAGSYEQYF
CDR3 DNA: TGTGCCAGCAGCTTGGCGGGCTCCTACGAGCAGTACTTC
clone size: NA
D gene: NA
V gene: TRBV5-4
J gene: TRBJ2-7
CDR3 length: 13

CDR3 protein: CASSYSGRVNSPLHF
CDR3 DNA: TGTGCCAGCAGTTACTCAGGCAGGGTTAATTCACCCCTCCACTTT
clone size: NA
D gene: NA
V gene: TRBV6-5
J gene: TRBJ1-6
CDR3 length: 15

CDR3 protein: CASSRTEATEAFF
CDR3 DNA: TGTGCCAGCAGTCGGACGGAAGCCACTGAAGCTTTCTTT
clone size: many
D gene: NA
V gene: TRBV6-2/TRBV6-3
J gene: TRBJ1-1
CDR3 length: 13

CDR3 protein: CASSRGGGWENTEAFF
CDR3 DNA: TGTGCCAGCAGCAGGGGCGGGGGCTGGGAGAACACTGAAGCTTTCTTT
clone size: many
D gene: NA
V gene: TRBV5-8
J gene: TRBJ1-1
CDR3 length: 16

CDR3 protein: CASINRGRVEETQYF
CDR3 DNA: TGTGCCAGTATTAACAGGGGGCGCGTCGAGGAGACCCAGTACTTC
clone size: few
D gene: TRBD1
V gene: TRBV7-2
J gene: TRBJ2-5
CDR3 length: 15

CDR3 protein: CASSEGTSYNEQFF
CDR3 DNA: TGTGCCAGCAGTGAGGGGACTAGCTACAATGAGCAGTTCTTC
clone size: many
D gene: TRBD2
V gene: TRBV6-4
J gene: TRBJ2-1
CDR3 length: 14

CDR3 protein: CASSYSGRTGDHF
CDR3 DNA: TGTGCCAGCAGTTACTCGGGGCGGACAGGAGACCACTTT
clone size: many
D gene: TRBD1
V gene: TRBV6-6
J gene: TRBJ1-6
CDR3 length: 13

CDR3 protein: CAGKRQGSDTEAFF
CDR3 DNA: TGTGCCGGAAAACGACAGGGATCAGACACTGAAGCTTTCTTT
clone size: few
D gene: TRBD1
V gene: TRBV6-6
J gene: TRBJ1-1
CDR3 length: 14

CDR3 protein: CASRVSGGRFNEQFF
CDR3 DNA: TGTGCCAGCAGGGTTAGCGGGGGACGATTCAATGAGCAGTTCTTC
clone size: NA
D gene: TRBD2
V gene: TRBV6-6
J gene: TRBJ2-1
CDR3 length: 15

CDR3 protein: CASSYSQGGGNQPQHF
CDR3 DNA: TGTGCCAGCAGTTACTCCCAGGGAGGAGGTAATCAGCCCCAGCATTTT
clone size: many
D gene: NA
V gene: TRBV6-6
J gene: TRBJ1-5
CDR3 length: 16

CDR3 protein: CASSSVAGALAVDTQYF
CDR3 DNA: TGTGCCAGCAGCTCCGTAGCGGGGGCCCTGGCCGTGGATACGCAGTATTTT
clone size: NA
D gene: TRBD2
V gene: TRBV7-8
J gene: TRBJ2-3
CDR3 length: 17

CDR3 protein: CSARGGTLNTEAFF
CDR3 DNA: TGCAGTGCTAGAGGAGGGACATTGAACACTGAAGCTTTCTTT
clone size: many
D gene: NA
V gene: TRBV20-1
J gene: TRBJ1-1
CDR3 length: 14

CDR3 protein: CASSPSDRGNQPQHF
CDR3 DNA: TGTGCCAGCAGTCCCTCGGACAGAGGGAATCAGCCCCAGCATTTT
clone size: many
D gene: NA
V gene: TRBV12-3/TRBV12-4
J gene: TRBJ1-5
CDR3 length: 15

CDR3 protein: CASSLALVQPRETQYF
CDR3 DNA: TGTGCCAGCAGCTTAGCGCTAGTGCAGCCCCGGGAGACCCAGTACTTC
clone size: few
D gene: NA
V gene: TRBV7-4
J gene: TRBJ2-5
CDR3 length: 16

CDR3 protein: CASSRDGGTYEQYF
CDR3 DNA: TGTGCCAGCAGCCGGGACGGTGGCACCTACGAGCAGTACTTC
clone size: NA
D gene: NA
V gene: TRBV7-9
J gene: TRBJ2-7
CDR3 length: 14

CDR3 protein: CASSLRKNTEAFF
CDR3 DNA: TGTGCCAGCAGTTTGAGAAAGAACACTGAAGCTTTCTTT
clone size: few
D gene: NA
V gene: TRBV7-2
J gene: TRBJ1-1
CDR3 length: 13

CDR3 protein: CAWSQGVRITGELFF
CDR3 DNA: TGTGCCTGGAGCCAAGGGGTCCGAATCACCGGGGAGCTGTTTTTT
clone size: NA
D gene: NA
V gene: TRBV30
J gene: TRBJ2-2
CDR3 length: 15

CDR3 protein: CATSSSTGELFF
CDR3 DNA: TGTGCCACCTCGAGCAGTACCGGGGAGCTGTTTTTT
clone size: many
D gene: NA
V gene: TRBV2
J gene: TRBJ2-2
CDR3 length: 12